These 22 T cell receptor beta chains were sequenced from one sample in a study of cytomegalovirus exposure and HLA in healthy donors (dated by TCRdb to the late 2010s). Library preparation used the immunoSEQ multiplex PCR assay. The multiplex PCR relied on a mix of 60 forward primers for TCR Vbeta segments and 13 reverse primers for TCR Jbeta segments. TCRdb provides this immuneACCESS table in a form limited to in-frame rearrangements. Some clones are lacking; in checked studies, under half of them reflect an unresolved V gene, and why the rest are absent is not known. The sample profile shows around 170,000 clones; around 85% of them were found once. The ten largest account for about 1.5% of the sample. The sample consisted of PBMCs. The receptors here all came from a man between 50 and 59 years old in good health and CMV-seropositive.

The chain links TRBV5-4 to TRBJ2-3; TRBD2 matches at 10 bases. CDR1 is SGHNT, CDR2 YYREEE, per germline (reference sequence). V lost 5 bases to trimming and J lost 2 bases; unmatched junction nucleotides: 5. CDR3 size: 15 residues. CDR3 amino acids: CASRPSGRVTDTQYF. CDR3 bases: TGTGCCAGCAGGCCCAGCGGGAGGGTCACAGATACGCAGTATTTT. Full variable domain (remainder filled in from reference TRBV5-4 and TRBJ2-3): ETGVTQSPTHLIKTRGQQVTLRCSSQSGHNTVSWYQQALGQGPQFIFQYYREEENGRGNFPPRFSGLQFPNYSSELNVNALELDDSALYLCASRPSGRVTDTQYFGPGTRLTVL.

The CDR3 protein is CASSQSPGQRGVDTQYF. As DNA, the CDR3 is TGCGCCAGCAGCCAATCTCCAGGCCAGCGGGGGGTGGATACGCAGTATTTT. This rearrangement joins TRBV4-1 to TRBJ2-3; 9 bases are a match to TRBD2. Germline trimming cut 2 bases from V and 6 bases from J; bases unmatched to any gene: 12. CDR1 is MGHRA, CDR2 YSYEKL, per germline. This CDR3 region has 17 residues.

The chain is built from TRBV5-1 and TRBJ2-5; possibly TRBD2 for D (6 bases). The V and J ends lost 4 bases and 5 bases respectively, with 15 bases between them. This CDR3 region has 14 residues. Germline V gene data show CDR1 as SGHRS and CDR2 as YFSETQ. The CDR3 reads CASSLWGVGETQYF. CDR3 coding DNA: TGCGCCAGCAGCCTCTGGGGGGTTGGGGAGACCCAGTACTTC.

This clone was counted a few times. The V call is TRBV28, the J call TRBJ1-2; 8 bases are shared with TRBD1. This CDR3 contains 16 residues. Germline V CDR1 and CDR2: MDHEN, SYDVKM. V dropped 4 bases and J dropped 7; count of bases not matched to a gene: 14. For the CDR3, the DNA is TGTGCCAGCAGTTCCTCCGGGACAGGTACTCCTCGTGGCTACACCTTC. Translation gives CASSSSGTGTPRGYTF.

J is TRBJ2-1 and V is TRBV7-6; 7 bases are a match to TRBD2. Germline CDR1 SGHVS, CDR2 FNYEAQ. CDR3 length: 18 residues. V shed 1 base and J 5 bases; nucleotides not matched to a gene: 14. The CDR3 here is CASSLDPAGWSVNNEQFF. CDR3 DNA: TGTGCCAGCAGCTTAGACCCAGCGGGATGGAGTGTGAACAATGAGCAGTTCTTC.

The chain couples TRBV5-4 to TRBJ2-7; no clear D. V dropped 4 bases and J dropped 0 bases, with 11 bases sitting between them. Germline CDR1 reads SGHNT; CDR2 reads YYREEE (reference sequence). The CDR3 has 14 residues. DNA for the CDR3: TGTGCCAGCAGCCCAGATCCCAGCTCCTACGAGCAGTACTTC. Its protein product is CASSPDPSSYEQYF.

This clone was counted once. The chain links TRBV6-5 to TRBJ1-4; D not resolved. This CDR3 has 15 residues. Germline V gene sequence: CDR1 MNHEY, CDR2 SVGAGI. V lost 6 bases, J lost 4 bases, and 15 bases lay in between. In DNA, the CDR3 is TGTGCCAGCAGACCCCGACTGCCCTATAATGAAAAACTGTTTTTT. It specifies CASRPRLPYNEKLFF.

V and J are TRBV28 and TRBJ1-3, with D hard to call. The germline V gene encodes CDR1 MDHEN and CDR2 SYDVKM. The CDR3 totals 14 residues. V dropped 8 bases and J dropped 2 bases, with 13 bases sitting between them. The CDR3 coding sequence is TGTGCCAGCTCCCTTGGAGGGACTGGAAACACCATATATTTT. Protein: CASSLGGTGNTIYF.

The gene calls are TRBV5-1 and TRBJ2-3, with 11 bases that match TRBD2. Germline trimming cut 2 bases from V and 3 bases from J; bases unmatched to any gene: 5. The CDR3 is made up of 16 amino acids. Per germline, CDR1 SGHRS and CDR2 YFSETQ. The CDR3 loop reads CASSFGTSGRTDTQYF. DNA of the CDR3: TGCGCCAGCAGCTTCGGTACTAGCGGGAGAACAGATACGCAGTATTTT.

The chain joins TRBV27 to TRBJ2-5; TRBD2 might be the D (6 bases). The J call may be in error: the DNA end matches TRBJ2-7 better. The CDR3 is 16 residues long. In germline, CDR1 is MNHEY, CDR2 SMNVEV (reference sequence). In nucleotides, the CDR3 is TGTGCCAGCAGTCCCCTCGGGAGCCCATCTCCCTACGAGCAGTACTTC. It codes for CASSPLGSPSPYEQYF.

The chain combines TRBV4-1 with TRBJ2-1, with 11 bases that match TRBD2. The germline CDR1 and CDR2 sequences are MGHRA and YSYEKL. The CDR3 consists of 16 residues. The junction had 5 bases not matched to a gene; V was cut back by 0 bases and J by 7 bases. The CDR3 nucleotides read TGCGCCAGCAGCCAAGAACGACTAGCGGGGATTAATGAGCAGTTCTTC. Protein sequence: CASSQERLAGINEQFF.

The rearrangement joins TRBV18 to TRBJ1-5; D possibly corresponds to TRBD1 (6 bases). The CDR3 has 15 amino acids. The ends were cut back, 6 bases at V and 6 bases at J, with 18 bases in the middle. Looked up from germline, CDR1 is KGHSH and CDR2 is LQKENI. The CDR3 protein is CASSPQGNVGQPQHF. In DNA, the CDR3 is TGTGCCAGCTCGCCCCAGGGGAATGTTGGTCAGCCCCAGCATTTT.

This clone appeared a single time. The gene calls are TRBV6-1 and TRBJ2-1, with 7 bases fitting TRBD2. V trimming: 5 bases; J trimming: 8 bases; junction bases outside the gene matches: 3. The CDR3 spans 12 residues. CDR1 and CDR2 (germline): MNHNS, SASEGT. The CDR3: CASSFSGHEQFF. The CDR3 nucleotides are TGTGCCAGCAGTTTTAGCGGGCATGAGCAGTTCTTC.

This clone was found once. The chain joins TRBV7-9 to TRBJ2-7; 8 bases agree with TRBD1. V lost 3 bases to trimming and J lost 6 bases; unmatched junction nucleotides: 7. Germline assignment: CDR1 SEHNR and CDR2 FQNEAQ (reference sequence). The CDR3 totals 14 residues. The CDR3 reads CASSLPGQVTEQYF. The CDR3 DNA follows: TGTGCCAGCAGCTTGCCGGGACAGGTAACCGAGCAGTACTTC.

The chain links TRBV5-5 to TRBJ2-3, with 8 bases fitting TRBD1. Germline V gives CDR1 SGHKS, CDR2 YYEKEE (reference sequence). CDR3 length equals 17 residues. Trimming took 4 bases from V and 0 from J; bases not matched to a gene: 10. This CDR3 reads CASSNPDRGRSTDTQYF. Here the CDR3 DNA reads TGTGCCAGCAGCAACCCCGACAGGGGCCGTAGCACAGATACGCAGTATTTT.

CDR3 nucleotide sequence: TGTGCCAGCAGCCAAGACTCTGCCTACGAGCAGTACTTC. As protein: CASSQDSAYEQYF. J is TRBJ2-7 and V is TRBV4-2; D is uncertain. Per the germline V gene, CDR1 is LGHNA and CDR2 is YNFKEQ. The CDR3 has 13 residues. V lost 0 bases and J lost 2, with 5 bases in between.

The chain carries TRBV7-3 and TRBJ2-1, with TRBD2 matching 8 bases. Unmatched junction bases numbered 11, after V lost 6 bases and J lost 7 bases. The germline gives CDR1 SGHTA, CDR2 FQGTGA. This CDR3 contains 15 residues. CDR3 sequence (DNA): TGTGCCAGCAGTCTAGCAGGCGGGGGGCAAAATGAGCAGTTCTTC. This sequence encodes CASSLAGGGQNEQFF.

This chain uses TRBV27 with TRBJ2-7; maybe TRBD2 (7 bases). The CDR3 is 18 amino acids. Germline CDR1 and CDR2: MNHEY and SMNVEV (reference sequence). The ends were cut back, 4 bases at V and 6 bases at J, with 28 bases in the middle. CDR3 nucleotide sequence: TGTGCCAGCAGTTCAATCCGGGACACCCGAGGCGGGAGAGGCGAGCAGTACTTC. Translated: CASSSIRDTRGGRGEQYF.

The chain employs TRBV19 and TRBJ1-1; D remains unclear. Germline CDR1 reads LNHDA; CDR2 reads SQIVND (reference sequence). Trimming took 3 bases from V and 1 from J, leaving 9 bases between them. The CDR3 covers 14 residues. Here the CDR3 DNA reads TGTGCCAGTAGTATTATGGGAGAGAACACTGAAGCTTTCTTT. Amino acid sequence: CASSIMGENTEAFF.

This clone was seen a handful of times. This chain links TRBV6-1 with TRBJ1-5; perhaps TRBD1 as D (6 bases). Trimming cost V 3 bases and J 3 bases, with 9 bases left between them. Germline CDR1 and CDR2: MNHNS and SASEGT. This CDR3 has 14 amino acids. The CDR3 DNA follows: TGTGCCAGCAGTGACAGGGGCTTCAATCAGCCCCAGCATTTT. Protein product: CASSDRGFNQPQHF.

This chain connects TRBV30 to TRBJ1-2; D is uncertain. The germline gives CDR1 GTSNPN, CDR2 SVGIG (reference sequence). The CDR3 totals 14 residues. V lost 0 bases to trimming and J lost 2 bases, with 10 bases between them. The CDR3 is CAWSVMAANYGYTF. The CDR3 DNA reads as TGTGCCTGGAGTGTAATGGCAGCGAACTATGGCTACACCTTC.

The V call is TRBV5-1, the J call TRBJ2-5, with 10 bases that match TRBD2. The CDR3 consists of 15 residues. Germline V CDR1 and CDR2: SGHRS, YFSETQ. Germline trimming cut 4 bases from V and 3 bases from J; bases unmatched to any gene: 6. The CDR3: CASSDGTSAEETQYF. DNA of the CDR3: TGCGCCAGCAGCGACGGGACTAGCGCGGAAGAGACCCAGTACTTC. The full variable domain, in which reference TRBV5-1 and TRBJ2-5 provide the parts outside the CDR3, is KAGVTQTPRYLIKTRGQQVTLSCSPISGHRSVSWYQQTPGQGLQFLFEYFSETQRNKGNFPGRFSGRQFSNSRSEMNVSTLELGDSALYLCASSDGTSAEETQYFGPGTRLLVL.